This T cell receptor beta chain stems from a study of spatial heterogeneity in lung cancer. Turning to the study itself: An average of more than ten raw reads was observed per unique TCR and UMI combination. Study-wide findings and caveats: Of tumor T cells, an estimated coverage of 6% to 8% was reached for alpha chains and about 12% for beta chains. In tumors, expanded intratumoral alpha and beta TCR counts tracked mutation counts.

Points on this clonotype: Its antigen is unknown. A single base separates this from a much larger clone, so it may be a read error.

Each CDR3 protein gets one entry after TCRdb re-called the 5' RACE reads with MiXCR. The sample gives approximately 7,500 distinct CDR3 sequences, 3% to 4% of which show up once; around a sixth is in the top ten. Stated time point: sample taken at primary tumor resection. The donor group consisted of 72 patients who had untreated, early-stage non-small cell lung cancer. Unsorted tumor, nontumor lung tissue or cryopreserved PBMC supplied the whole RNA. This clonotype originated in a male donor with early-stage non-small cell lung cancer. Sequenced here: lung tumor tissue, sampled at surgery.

The DNA for the CDR3 is TGTGCCAGTGCGACAGGGGGCGTATACGGCTACACCTTC. It is translated as CASATGGVYGYTF. The gene calls are TRBV12-3 or TRBV12-4 and TRBJ1-2; 10 bases map to TRBD1. The J segment lost 8 bases and the V segment lost 9 bases, leaving 9 bases of the junction unmatched. The CDR3 loop spans 13 amino acids.